The T cell receptor beta chain described here comes from a study of blood T cell repertoires in COVID-19. Turning to the study itself: Acute-phase and convalescent COVID-19 samples originated in the United States, Italy and Spain. In each case, the material was cDNA or gDNA derived from T cells, B-cell-depleted T cells, or PBMCs.

From germline, CDR1 is LNHDA and CDR2 SQIVND (reference sequence). CDR3 length equals 13 residues. V was cut by 3 bases and J by 8 bases, with 13 bases left in between. Authors' analysis steps: Cell counts per sample came from amplifying reference gene primers. Method: immunoSEQ multiplex PCR; TCRdb's copy keeps in-frame clones and lacks some. D and trimming come from the DNA, and the V and J calls and clone size come from that table. The sample contains 250,000 to 300,000 clones, around 82% of which appear only once. The sample was peripheral blood. The rearrangement links TRBV19 to TRBJ1-2, with D possibly TRBD1 on 5 matching bases. The source is a woman aged 18-30 years with acute or convalescent COVID-19. CDR3 nucleotides: TGTGCCAGTAGTATTCTTACAGGTCGGGGCTACACCTTC. Protein: CASSILTGRGYTF.